A selection of T cell receptor beta chains follows, all from one sample in a study of identical twins. TCRdb recomputed calls from the 5' RACE reads with MiXCR, one row per CDR3 protein. The table shows a few hundred thousand distinct CDR3 sequences, with approximately 8.3% occurring only once. These data are also associated with another study on yellow fever vaccine responses in identical twins.

The sequencing input was CD8+ T cells sorted from blood. Receptor source: a woman aged 18-29 years in good health. The CDR3 runs from the conserved cysteine through the conserved F or W. D genes are given only for firm matches. The size entry is marked missing in some rows and otherwise reads once, few, many or a size class.

CASIGTSSSYEQYF,TGTGCCAGCATCGGGACTTCCAGCTCCTACGAGCAGTACTTC,TRBJ2-7,TRBV28,-,few
CASRTLWGANTEAFF,TGCGCCAGCAGGACCCTTTGGGGTGCGAACACTGAAGCTTTCTTT,TRBJ1-1,TRBV5-1,-,many
CASGSYTGAGYTGELFF,TGTGCTAGTGGCTCCTACACAGGGGCGGGATACACCGGGGAGCTGTTTTTT,TRBJ2-2,TRBV12-5,-,few
CASSFRGTNTGELFF,TGTGCCAGCAGCTTCCGGGGCACGAACACCGGGGAGCTGTTTTTT,TRBJ2-2,TRBV7-9,-,-
CASSPAGTGSNEQFF,TGTGCCAGCAGCCCCGCCGGGACAGGCTCAAATGAGCAGTTCTTC,TRBJ2-1,TRBV14,TRBD1,few
CANQTSGDYTQYF,TGTGCCAATCAGACTAGCGGGGATTATACGCAGTATTTT,TRBJ2-3,TRBV6-1,TRBD2,many
CSAPGELGELFF,TGCAGTGCTCCAGGGGAACTCGGGGAGCTGTTTTTT,TRBJ2-2,TRBV20-1,-,-
CASSHRDRGLGEQYF,TGTGCCAGCTCACACCGGGACAGGGGCCTCGGCGAGCAGTACTTC,TRBJ2-7,TRBV18,TRBD1,-
CASSLAPSREQFF,TGTGCCAGCAGCTTAGCACCATCGAGAGAGCAGTTCTTC,TRBJ2-1,TRBV7-2,-,many
CATSRDYPNTGELFF,TGTGCCACCAGCAGAGATTATCCGAACACCGGGGAGCTGTTTTTT,TRBJ2-2,TRBV15,-,-
CASSLRTGLYEQYF,TGTGCCAGCAGCCTCCGGACGGGACTCTACGAGCAGTACTTC,TRBJ2-7,TRBV14,-,many
CASSLIAGGLTNNEQFF,TGTGCCAGCAGCTTAATAGCGGGGGGCCTCACCAACAATGAGCAGTTCTTC,TRBJ2-1,TRBV7-6,TRBD2,-
CASSRLALQETQYF,TGTGCCAGCAGCCGACTAGCCCTCCAAGAGACCCAGTACTTC,TRBJ2-5,TRBV6-1,TRBD2,few
CASSPGGRGLNEQFF,TGTGCCAGCAGCCCGGGAGGCAGGGGGTTGAATGAGCAGTTCTTC,TRBJ2-1,TRBV3-1,-,-
CASSSDREAFF,TGTGCCAGCAGCTCGGACAGGGAGGCGTTCTTC,TRBJ2-1,TRBV11-2,TRBD1,-
CASSAGTSPEQYF,TGTGCCAGCAGCGCCGGGACTAGCCCCGAGCAGTACTTC,TRBJ2-7,TRBV7-9,TRBD2,many
CASSYSQGTEAFF,TGTGCCAGCAGTTACTCACAGGGCACTGAAGCTTTCTTT,TRBJ1-1,TRBV6-5,-,few
CASSQDWSGSSYNEQFF,TGCGCCAGCAGCCAAGATTGGAGCGGGTCGTCCTACAATGAGCAGTTCTTC,TRBJ2-1,TRBV4-3,-,-
CASSFPLQPQHF,TGTGCCAGCAGTTTCCCCCTGCAGCCCCAGCATTTT,TRBJ1-5,TRBV28,-,few
CASSQGTGDPYEQYF,TGCGCCAGCAGCCAAGGAACGGGAGATCCTTACGAGCAGTACTTC,TRBJ2-7,TRBV4-1,-,-
CASSFAGGGYNEQFF,TGTGCCAGCAGTTTTGCGGGAGGGGGCTACAATGAGCAGTTCTTC,TRBJ2-1,TRBV27,TRBD2,few
CASSSSRWREEYEQYF,TGTGCCAGCAGTTCCTCCCGGTGGCGGGAGGAATACGAGCAGTACTTC,TRBJ2-7,TRBV12-3/TRBV12-4,TRBD2,many
CASSQERSGSSYNEQFF,TGCGCCAGCAGCCAAGAAAGAAGCGGGAGCTCCTACAATGAGCAGTTCTTC,TRBJ2-1,TRBV4-3,TRBD2,-
CATSKRLAGGTDTQYF,TGTGCCACCAGCAAAAGACTAGCGGGCGGCACAGATACGCAGTATTTT,TRBJ2-3,TRBV15,TRBD2,-
CATSVWDRVFF,TGTGCCACCAGTGTATGGGACAGGGTGTTCTTC,TRBJ2-1,TRBV24-1,TRBD1,few
CASSAGAPCEQYF,TGTGCCAGCAGCGCGGGGGCCCCCTGCGAGCAGTACTTC,TRBJ2-7,TRBV5-6,-,once
CASEPGHTDTQYF,TGTGCCAGCGAGCCGGGCCATACAGATACGCAGTATTTT,TRBJ2-3,TRBV7-8,-,few
CASSEWGDRVEETQYF,TGTGCCAGCAGTGAGTGGGGGGACAGGGTCGAAGAGACCCAGTACTTC,TRBJ2-5,TRBV2,TRBD1,-
CASSVGLAYNEQFF,TGTGCCAGCAGTGTGGGACTAGCCTACAATGAGCAGTTCTTC,TRBJ2-1,TRBV12-3/TRBV12-4,TRBD2,-
CASSPTGVGNQPQHF,TGCGCCAGCAGCCCAACAGGGGTTGGCAATCAGCCCCAGCATTTT,TRBJ1-5,TRBV5-1,TRBD1,many
CASSYADTTEQFF,TGTGCCAGCAGTTACGCCGACACCACCGAGCAGTTCTTC,TRBJ2-1,TRBV6-5,-,many
CSVPPALAGEWGINEQFF,TGCAGCGTCCCCCCCGCGTTAGCGGGAGAGTGGGGTATCAATGAGCAGTTCTTC,TRBJ2-1,TRBV29-1,TRBD2,many
CASSATSGDSYEQYF,TGTGCCAGCAGCGCGACTAGCGGGGACTCCTACGAGCAGTACTTC,TRBJ2-7,TRBV9,TRBD2,-
CASSLSEIAGSETQYF,TGTGCCAGCAGCTTATCTGAGATAGCGGGATCAGAGACCCAGTACTTC,TRBJ2-5,TRBV7-9,TRBD2,few
CASGDRTYEQYF,TGTGCCAGCGGAGACAGGACCTACGAGCAGTACTTC,TRBJ2-7,TRBV6-2/TRBV6-3,-,-
CASSFSTNEKLFF,TGTGCCAGCAGCTTTTCGACTAATGAAAAACTGTTTTTT,TRBJ1-4,TRBV7-9,-,-
CASSPRDGPYEQYF,TGCGCCAGCAGCCCTCGGGACGGACCCTACGAGCAGTACTTC,TRBJ2-7,TRBV4-1,-,many
CASDSERQGGQPQHF,TGTGCCAGCGATTCGGAAAGACAGGGAGGTCAGCCCCAGCATTTT,TRBJ1-5,TRBV6-2/TRBV6-3,TRBD1,few
CATVIGLPNTEAFF,TGTGCCACCGTGATAGGGCTCCCGAACACTGAAGCTTTCTTT,TRBJ1-1,TRBV6-1,-,many
CASSKTRSQETQYF,TGTGCCAGCAGCAAAACTAGAAGCCAAGAGACCCAGTACTTC,TRBJ2-5,TRBV21-1,-,many